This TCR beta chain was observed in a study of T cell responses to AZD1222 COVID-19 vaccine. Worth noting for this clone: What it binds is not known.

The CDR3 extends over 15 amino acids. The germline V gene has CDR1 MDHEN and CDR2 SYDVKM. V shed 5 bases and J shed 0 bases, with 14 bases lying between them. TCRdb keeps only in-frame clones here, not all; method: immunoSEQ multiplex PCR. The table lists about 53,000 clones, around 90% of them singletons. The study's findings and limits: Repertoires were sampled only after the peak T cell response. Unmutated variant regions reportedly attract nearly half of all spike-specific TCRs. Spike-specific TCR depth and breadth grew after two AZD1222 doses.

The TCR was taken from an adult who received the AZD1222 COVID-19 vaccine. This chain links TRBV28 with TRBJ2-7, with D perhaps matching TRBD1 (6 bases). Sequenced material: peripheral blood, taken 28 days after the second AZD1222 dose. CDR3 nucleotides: TGTGCCAGCAGTACCCGGACAGTTAGCTCCTACGAGCAGTACTTC. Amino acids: CASSTRTVSSYEQYF.